The 23 T cell receptor beta chains reported below all come from one sample, sequenced in a study of cytomegalovirus exposure and HLA in healthy donors. The primer mix had 60 Vbeta and 13 Jbeta primers. Sequenced by immunoSEQ multiplex PCR; TCRdb stores in-frame clones only, minus some. The repertoire holds about 200,000 clones, with approximately 78% as singletons. Source material: PBMCs. These receptors were obtained from a male donor in good health and CMV-seronegative.

In this sample, this clone turned up a few times. The CDR3 spells CSATALRQHTEAFF. The CDR3 region has the DNA TGCAGCGCTACTGCATTACGACAGCACACTGAAGCTTTCTTT. This sequence joins TRBV29-1 and TRBJ1-1; TRBD1 might be the D (5 bases). The CDR3 length is 14 residues. Trimming took off 7 bases at V and 3 bases at J, with 18 bases between the two ends. Germline loops: CDR1 SQVTM, CDR2 ANQGSEA. The full variable domain, with the rest looked up from reference TRBV29-1 and TRBJ1-1, is SAVISQKPSRDICQRGTSLTIQCQVDSQVTMMFWYRQQPGQSLTLIATANQGSEATYESGFVIDKFPISRPNLTFSTLTVSNMSPEDSSIYLCSATALRQHTEAFFGQGTRLTVV.

The J gene is TRBJ1-4, the V gene TRBV9, with D possibly being TRBD1 (6 bases). V was trimmed by 1 base and J by 8 bases, leaving 18 bases between them. This CDR3 is built from 16 residues. Germline V lookup: CDR1 SGDLS, CDR2 YYNGEE. Written as DNA, the CDR3 is TGTGCCAGCAGCGTATGGTCAGGGGATGTAGGGGAAAAACTGTTTTTT. Encoded protein: CASSVWSGDVGEKLFF.

A remark on this clone: The same CDR3 is also encoded by other DNA sequences in this sample. The chain uses TRBV6-5 and TRBJ2-7, with TRBD1 as a possible D gene (6 bases). V was pared by 6 bases and J by 3 bases, with 6 bases between. The CDR3 contains 11 residues. From germline, CDR1 is MNHEY and CDR2 SVGAGI. The CDR3 region has the DNA TGTGCCAGCAGCAGGGGCTACGAGCAGTACTTC. Protein product: CASSRGYEQYF.

The chain joins TRBV21-1 to TRBJ2-3; the table's TRBD2 call for D was not verified on the DNA. TRBV21-1 is deemed a pseudogene. CDR3 length: 14 amino acids. This CDR3 is CASPSGRAIHTQYF. The DNA for the CDR3 is TGTGCCAGCCCTAGCGGGAGAGCGATACATACGCAGTATTTT.

The J gene is TRBJ2-3, the V gene TRBV7-9, with D tentatively TRBD2 (5 bases). Germline CDR1 is SEHNR and CDR2 is FQNEAQ (reference sequence). This CDR3 contains 15 residues. V was trimmed by 4 bases and J by 1 base, leaving 12 bases between them. In DNA form, the CDR3 reads TGTGCCAGCAGCTCCTGGACTCGCCGCACAGATACGCAGTATTTT. Translating gives CASSSWTRRTDTQYF.

This chain links TRBV5-4 with TRBJ2-7, with D perhaps matching TRBD1 (5 bases). The length of the CDR3 is 14 residues. Trimming shortened V by 0 bases and J by 6 bases, and 13 bases separated the two germline ends. Germline CDR1 SGHNT, CDR2 YYREEE (reference sequence). The CDR3 reads CASSLALSQGEQYF. CDR3 coding DNA: TGTGCCAGCAGCTTGGCGCTATCTCAGGGCGAGCAGTACTTC.

The chain carries TRBV11-2 and TRBJ2-5, with TRBD1 matching 8 bases. The CDR3 is made up of 14 amino acids. Germline values: CDR1 SGHAT, CDR2 FQNNGV. With V trimmed by 1 base and J by 5 bases, 3 bases remained unmatched. For the CDR3, the DNA is TGTGCCAGCAGCTTAGGGACAGGGCCGGAGACCCAGTACTTC. It yields the protein CASSLGTGPETQYF.

CDR3 protein: CASSPPVLASRNEQFF. The CDR3, as DNA: TGTGCCAGCTCACCACCTGTACTAGCGAGTAGGAATGAGCAGTTCTTC. This rearrangement joins TRBV18 to TRBJ2-1; 7 nucleotides agree with TRBD2. V was clipped by 0 bases and J by 7 bases; unmatched bases: 9. Germline values: CDR1 KGHSH, CDR2 LQKENI. This CDR3 has 16 residues. Using reference TRBV18 and TRBJ2-1 for the parts outside the CDR3, the full variable domain is NAGVMQNPRHLVRRRGQEARLRCSPMKGHSHVYWYRQLPEEGLKFMVYLQKENIIDESGMPKERFSAEFPKEGPSILRIQQVVRGDSAAYFCASSPPVLASRNEQFFGPGTRLTVL.

The J gene is TRBJ2-7, the V gene TRBV15, with TRBD1 identical over 7 bases. The junction had 8 bases not matched to a gene; V was cut back by 0 bases and J by 0 bases. Germline V gene data show CDR1 as LNHNV and CDR2 as YYDKDF (reference sequence). The CDR3 is made up of 17 amino acids. This CDR3 is CATSRELGTDLSYEQYF. CDR3 sequence (DNA): TGTGCCACCAGCAGAGAACTAGGGACAGATCTCTCCTACGAGCAGTACTTC.

The chain's CDR3 is CSVRGRAGPSYEQYF. DNA for the CDR3: TGCAGCGTCCGAGGGCGAGCGGGCCCCTCCTACGAGCAGTACTTC. The chain carries TRBV29-1 and TRBJ2-5; a possible D gene is TRBD2 (6 bases). Judging by the DNA end, TRBJ2-7 fits better; the J call may be wrong. CDR3 length equals 15 residues. Germline V gene lookup returns CDR1 SQVTM and CDR2 ANQGSEA.

The chain couples TRBV28 to TRBJ1-5; D is perhaps TRBD1 (5 bases). The CDR3 is 13 amino acids. Germline assignment: CDR1 MDHEN and CDR2 SYDVKM. Trimming stripped 4 bases from V and 6 bases from J, with 10 bases between. CDR3 DNA sequence: TGTGCCAGCAGTTCCCCAGGGATTCAGCCCCAGCATTTT. It is translated as CASSSPGIQPQHF.

The rearrangement links TRBV6-6 to TRBJ2-7, with 7 bases matching TRBD1. The J segment lost 2 bases and the V segment lost 4 bases, leaving 2 bases of the junction unmatched. The CDR3 is 13 residues long. Germline V gives CDR1 MNHNY, CDR2 SVGAGI (reference sequence). This CDR3 is CASSLGQTYEQYF. In DNA form, the CDR3 reads TGTGCCAGCAGTTTGGGACAGACCTACGAGCAGTACTTC.

This clone was picked up a small number of times. This rearrangement joins TRBV2 to TRBJ2-5; no firm D call. Trimming removed 5 bases from V and 1 base from J, with 11 bases in between. The CDR3 totals 14 residues. From germline, CDR1 is SNHLY and CDR2 FYNNEI. CDR3 in amino acids: CASSKQTVQETQYF. DNA of the CDR3: TGTGCCAGCAGTAAACAGACGGTCCAAGAGACCCAGTACTTC.

This chain joins TRBV28 and TRBJ1-2; no reliable D call. The CDR3 has 12 residues. CDR1 MDHEN and CDR2 SYDVKM come from the germline V gene. Trimming removed 4 bases at V and 5 bases at J, with 8 bases between. This CDR3 is CASSSLSYGYTF. The DNA for the CDR3 is TGTGCCAGCAGTTCACTCTCTTATGGCTACACCTTC.

On this clone: A read error may account for a junction end that differs from germline. The gene calls are TRBV2 and TRBJ2-3; D may be TRBD2 (6 bases). The CDR3 loop spans 15 amino acids. Germline CDR1 is SNHLY and CDR2 is FYNNEI. The CDR3 DNA follows: TGTGCCAGCAGCCCCACTGCGGGGAGCACAGATACGCGGTATTTT. Amino acids: CASSPTAGSTDTRYF.

For the CDR3, the DNA is TGTGCCAGCACCAACCTGGGGGCTAACTACGAGCAGTACTTC. Translating it yields CASTNLGANYEQYF. The rearrangement joins TRBV7-9 to TRBJ2-5; D might be TRBD1 (6 bases). The end of the DNA aligns better with TRBJ2-7, so the J call may be wrong. Looked up from germline, CDR1 is SEHNR and CDR2 is FQNEAQ (reference sequence). This CDR3 comprises 14 residues.

The CDR3 sequence: CASSREGAQETQYF. CDR3 DNA sequence: TGCGCCAGCAGCCGGGAGGGGGCCCAAGAGACCCAGTACTTC. V and J are TRBV5-1 and TRBJ2-5, with a possible D match to TRBD2 (8 bases). Germline-derived CDR1 and CDR2 are SGHRS and YFSETQ. V was shortened by 4 bases and J by 1 base, with 11 bases between the two germline ends. The CDR3 has 14 residues.

The V call is TRBV29-1, the J call TRBJ2-1; 8 nucleotides align to TRBD1. The CDR3 runs 15 residues. Losses at the gene ends were 3 bases for V and 3 bases for J; bases not matched to a gene: 7. Germline lookup yields CDR1 SQVTM and CDR2 ANQGSEA. The CDR3 nucleotides read TGCAGCGTTGACCCGGACAGGGCTAACTACAATGAGCAGTTCTTC. It is translated as CSVDPDRANYNEQFF.

The J gene is TRBJ2-2, the V gene TRBV4-2; TRBD2 might be the D (6 bases). The V end lost 3 bases, the J end lost 6 bases, and 14 bases lay between the germline ends. This CDR3 region has 15 residues. The germline CDR1 and CDR2 sequences are LGHNA and YNFKEQ. The CDR3 sequence: CASSHGGATAGELFF. For the CDR3, the DNA is TGTGCCAGCAGCCACGGCGGGGCTACGGCCGGGGAGCTGTTTTTT.

The chain is built from TRBV20-1 and TRBJ1-1; tentative D call: TRBD1 (5 bases). The CDR3 has 11 residues. Germline V gene sequence: CDR1 DFQATT, CDR2 SNEGSKA (reference sequence). The V end lost 7 bases, the J end lost 5 bases, and 11 bases lay between the germline ends. The chain's CDR3 is CSEGRGTEAFF. In nucleotides, the CDR3 is TGCAGTGAGGGGCGGGGAACTGAAGCTTTCTTT.

The V call is TRBV20-1, the J call TRBJ2-7, with D tentatively TRBD2 (5 bases). Looked up from germline, CDR1 is DFQATT and CDR2 is SNEGSKA (reference sequence). The CDR3 extends over 10 amino acids. V was pared by 5 bases and J by 9 bases, with 11 bases between. The CDR3 nucleotides are TGCAGTGCTCCTAGCATCGGGCAGTACTTC. This sequence encodes CSAPSIGQYF.

The rearrangement uses TRBV28 and TRBJ2-5; TRBD1 aligns across 7 bases. This CDR3 contains 13 residues. J gave up 2 bases and V 10 bases, and 7 bases lay outside the gene matches. The germline CDR1 and CDR2 sequences are MDHEN and SYDVKM. DNA for the CDR3: TGTGCCATCTTGACAGGGACGCAAGAGACCCAGTACTTC. This sequence encodes CAILTGTQETQYF.

This clone has just a few counts. This chain links TRBV7-9 with TRBJ2-5; 7 nucleotides agree with TRBD2. The CDR3 spans 16 residues. Looked up from germline, CDR1 is SEHNR and CDR2 is FQNEAQ (reference sequence). Trimming removed 5 bases from V and 2 bases from J; junction bases left unmatched: 11. CDR3 protein: CASSLRGGANQETQYF. CDR3 bases: TGTGCCAGCAGCCTACGGGGAGGGGCGAATCAAGAGACCCAGTACTTC.